These 31 T cell receptor beta chains were sequenced from one sample in a study of blood T cells in healthy people across ages. The use of a sample-barcoded 5' primer and a J-beta primer mix characterized a second PCR of roughly 7 to 11 cycles. TCRdb re-derived calls from the 5' RACE reads in MiXCR, one entry per CDR3 protein. The table lists approximately 810,000 distinct CDR3 sequences, around 30% of them singletons, with around a sixth in the top ten. What was sequenced was blood. The receptors derive from a woman older than 75 in good health.

The chain uses TRBV6-6 and TRBJ1-4; 11 nucleotides match TRBD1. This CDR3 spans 15 amino acids. The germline CDR1 and CDR2 sequences are MNHNY and SVGAGI (reference sequence). With 2 bases clipped from V and 5 bases from J, the junction kept 1 base outside the gene matches. CDR3 amino acids: CASSYGQGANEKLFF. DNA for the CDR3: TGTGCCAGCAGTTACGGACAGGGGGCGAATGAAAAACTGTTTTTT.

The V and J genes are TRBV25-1 and TRBJ1-1; 7 bases agree with TRBD1. After removal of 4 bases from V and 5 bases from J, the junction contained 10 bases not matched to a gene. Germline V gene data show CDR1 as MGHDK and CDR2 as SYGVNS. The CDR3 runs 15 residues. DNA for the CDR3: TGTGCCAGCAGTGCCGGGGTCAGGGGGGCGACTGAAGCTTTCTTT. This translates into CASSAGVRGATEAFF.

This clonotype was seen only once. The CDR3 ends on some other residue instead of the conserved phenylalanine or tryptophan, so this is likely a read error. V usage is TRBV5-1 and J usage is TRBJ2-2; D is possibly TRBD1 or TRBD2 (5 bases each). The ends were cut back, 4 bases at V and 4 bases at J, with 11 bases in the middle. CDR1 is SGHRS and CDR2 is YFSETQ in the germline V gene. The length of the CDR3 is 14 residues. The CDR3 DNA reads TGCGCCAGCAGCACGGGGACCGGCACCGGGGAGCTGTTTCTT. Translated, it gives CASSTGTGTGELFL.

The sample holds a few counts of this clonotype. Since a much larger clone is just one base distant, this may be a read error. The chain has TRBV20-1 and TRBJ1-2; tentatively, D is TRBD1 (5 bases). Germline assignment: CDR1 DFQATT and CDR2 SNEGSKA (reference sequence). The CDR3 runs to 12 residues. Trimming removed 5 bases from V and 4 bases from J, with 11 bases in between. CDR3 amino acids: CSAPGRGYGYTF. CDR3 nucleotide sequence: TGCAGTGCTCCCGGGAGGGGCTATGGCTACACCTTC.

This clonotype was counted many times. The chain couples TRBV12-3 or TRBV12-4 to TRBJ1-6, with 7 bases fitting TRBD1. V shed 4 bases, J shed 5 bases, and the junction held 5 bases outside the gene matches. This CDR3 has 15 residues. The CDR3 sequence: CASSSRQGDNSPLHF. The CDR3 nucleotides are TGTGCCAGCAGTTCCCGACAGGGTGATAATTCACCCCTCCACTTT.

CDR3 loop: CSGIRDIVDTIYF. For the CDR3, the DNA is TGCAGTGGTATCCGGGACATAGTTGACACCATATATTTT. This rearrangement joins TRBV20-1 to TRBJ1-3; a possible D gene is TRBD1 (6 bases). With 7 bases removed from V and 8 bases from J, the gap between germline ends came to 18 bases. The CDR3 extends over 13 amino acids. CDR1 is DFQATT and CDR2 is SNEGSKA in the germline V gene (reference sequence).

This clonotype was found many times. The chain has TRBV7-8 and TRBJ2-6, with a tentative D call TRBD2 (5 bases). Germline V gene data show CDR1 as SGHVS and CDR2 as FQNEAQ. Deletions cut 2 bases from V and 0 bases from J, with 20 bases between. The CDR3 is made up of 20 amino acids. CDR3 sequence: CASSLPRRNRWDSGANVLTF. The CDR3 DNA sequence: TGTGCCAGCAGCTTACCTCGGAGGAACAGATGGGACTCTGGGGCCAACGTCCTGACTTTC.

The chain links TRBV6-5 to TRBJ2-2, with TRBD2 matching 9 bases. Germline V lookup: CDR1 MNHEY, CDR2 SVGAGI. This CDR3 is built from 14 residues. With V trimmed by 8 bases and J by 6 bases, 7 bases remained unmatched. In nucleotides, the CDR3 is TGTGCCAGCCGGGCTAGCGGGGACGCCGGGGAGCTGTTTTTT. This encodes CASRASGDAGELFF.

This clonotype was observed many times. The V call is TRBV6-5, the J call TRBJ2-5, with TRBD2 identical over 12 bases. V dropped 6 bases and J dropped 6; count of bases not matched to a gene: 2. In germline, CDR1 is MNHEY, CDR2 SVGAGI. CDR3 size: 13 residues. In DNA form, the CDR3 reads TGTGCCAGCAGCACTAGCGGGGGGAAGACCCAGTACTTC. Amino acid sequence: CASSTSGGKTQYF.

The table lists this clonotype with a few counts. V gene TRBV3-1 combines with J gene TRBJ1-4; a weak D match, TRBD1 (5 bases). Germline CDR1 is LGHDT and CDR2 is YNNKEL (reference sequence). There are 15 residues in the CDR3. The ends were cut back, 1 base at V and 7 bases at J, with 13 bases in the middle. CDR3 bases: TGTGCCAGCAGCCAAGGACAACGGGACGGTGAAAAACTGTTTTTT. This gives the protein CASSQGQRDGEKLFF.

This clonotype was counted ten times or more. This chain uses TRBV11-2 with TRBJ2-3, with D uncertain. The CDR3 loop spans 11 amino acids. Trimming took off 2 bases at V and 6 bases at J, with 3 bases between the two ends. CDR1 is SGHAT and CDR2 is FQNNGV in the germline V gene. CDR3 DNA: TGTGCCAGCAGCTTATACGATACGCAGTATTTT. It encodes CASSLYDTQYF. The full variable domain, rest sourced from reference TRBV11-2 and TRBJ2-3, is EAGVAQSPRYKIIEKRQSVAFWCNPISGHATLYWYQQILGQGPKLLIQFQNNGVVDDSQLPKDRFSAERLKGVDSTLKIQPAKLEDSAVYLCASSLYDTQYFGPGTRLTVL.

This clonotype came up many times. This chain uses TRBV3-1 with TRBJ2-1, with D maybe TRBD2 (6 bases). Deletions cut 4 bases from V and 1 base from J, with 11 bases between. CDR3 length: 15 amino acids. CDR1 is LGHDT and CDR2 is YNNKEL in the germline V gene (reference sequence). CDR3 DNA: TGTGCCAGCAGCCGCCTCGGGGGTTCCTACAATGAGCAGTTCTTC. Protein: CASSRLGGSYNEQFF.

This clonotype came up many times. The chain joins TRBV5-1 to TRBJ1-1, with D perhaps matching TRBD1 (6 bases). The CDR3 runs 15 residues. The V gene lost 4 bases and the J gene lost 0 bases, with 13 bases spanning the gap. Germline loops: CDR1 SGHRS, CDR2 YFSETQ. CDR3 bases: TGCGCCAGCAGCCCCGCCTCAGGGGTGAACACTGAAGCTTTCTTT. It is translated as CASSPASGVNTEAFF.

This clonotype came up a few times. The V and J genes are TRBV20-1 and TRBJ1-5; D is possibly TRBD1 (6 bases). CDR3 length: 15 residues. Trimming left V 0 bases short and J 4 bases short, with 13 bases between. From germline, CDR1 is DFQATT and CDR2 SNEGSKA (reference sequence). The CDR3 DNA is TGCAGTGCTAGAGAATCACAGGGAGGAAATCAGCCCCAGCATTTT. Amino acids: CSARESQGGNQPQHF.

Concerning this clonotype itself: It may be a read error: a sequence one base away is much more abundant. The chain uses TRBV5-1 and TRBJ2-7, with 8 nucleotides matching TRBD2. The J call is uncertain, as TRBJ2-5 better fits the DNA end. Germline assignment: CDR1 SGHRS and CDR2 YFSETQ. The CDR3 runs to 15 residues. The chain's CDR3 is CASSPVGRGSETQYF. CDR3 nucleotides: TGCGCCAGCAGCCCCGTCGGGAGGGGGTCAGAGACCCAGTACTTC.

The rearrangement joins TRBV7-6 to TRBJ2-5, with 8 bases identical to TRBD2. The DNA matches TRBJ2-7 better at its end, which makes the J call doubtful. Germline-derived CDR1 and CDR2 are SGHVS and FNYEAQ. CDR3 size: 14 residues. The CDR3 nucleotides are TGTGCCAGCAGCTTAGTTGCGGGGGGACGCGAGCAGTACTTC. It specifies CASSLVAGGREQYF.

Concerning this clonotype itself: Just one base apart from a much larger clone, this may be a read error. The J gene is TRBJ2-3, the V gene TRBV5-1, with TRBD2 as a possible D gene (6 bases). Trimming shortened V by 6 bases and J by 4 bases, and 24 bases separated the two germline ends. From germline, CDR1 is SGHRS and CDR2 YFSETQ. This CDR3 spans 17 amino acids. CDR3 loop: CASKPFGGGGSSDTQYF. The CDR3 region has the DNA TGCGCCAGCAAACCTTTTGGGGGTGGAGGGTCGTCAGATACGCAGTATTTT.

This clonotype has more than one count but fewer than ten. The V and J genes are TRBV4-3 and TRBJ1-1; D may be TRBD1 (5 bases). Trimming cost V 0 bases and J 1 base, with 15 bases left between them. CDR1 is LGHNA and CDR2 is YSLEER in the germline V gene. This CDR3 comprises 17 residues. CDR3 coding DNA: TGCGCCAGCAGCCAAGATCACTCCGGGACCCCGAACACTGAAGCTTTCTTT. Its protein product is CASSQDHSGTPNTEAFF.

Worth noting for this clonotype: The junction does not match germline at one end; this may be a read error. The chain uses TRBV6-1 and TRBJ2-7; D might be TRBD1 (6 bases). CDR1 MNHNS and CDR2 SASEGT come from the germline V gene. This CDR3 is 13 amino acids long. In nucleotides, the CDR3 is TGTGCCAGCGGTGAGGAACGGGAACAGGGAAAGTACTTC. Residues: CASGEEREQGKYF.

The sample holds many counts of this clonotype. J is TRBJ2-1 and V is TRBV6-2 or TRBV6-3; D perhaps matches TRBD2 (5 bases). The V gene lost 0 bases and the J gene lost 1 base, with 10 bases spanning the gap. The CDR3 length is 16 residues. Germline V gene data show CDR1 as MNHEY and CDR2 as SVGEGT. DNA for the CDR3: TGTGCCAGCAGTTACTCGGCTGGAGGTTCCTACAATGAGCAGTTCTTC. It yields the protein CASSYSAGGSYNEQFF.

The chain joins TRBV20-1 to TRBJ1-6, with TRBD1 as a possible D gene (5 bases). Germline V gene data show CDR1 as DFQATT and CDR2 as SNEGSKA (reference sequence). V was pared by 0 bases and J by 8 bases, with 17 bases between. This CDR3 is 16 amino acids long. The CDR3 loop is CSARDPYPLGDSPLHF. The CDR3 DNA reads as TGCAGTGCTAGAGATCCGTACCCCTTGGGGGATTCACCCCTCCACTTT.

This clonotype was detected many times. V usage is TRBV5-1 and J usage is TRBJ1-2; D is unclear. The CDR3 runs to 12 residues. Germline-derived CDR1 and CDR2 are SGHRS and YFSETQ. V dropped 0 bases and J dropped 7 bases, with 7 bases sitting between them. The CDR3 DNA reads TGCGCCAGCAGCTTGGAACCAGGTGGCTACACCTTC. It codes for CASSLEPGGYTF.

There are a few counts of this clonotype. The rearrangement uses TRBV7-8 and TRBJ1-2; D not certain. The CDR3 loop spans 14 amino acids. Trimming removed 5 bases at V and 4 bases at J, with 14 bases between. Germline V gene sequence: CDR1 SGHVS, CDR2 FQNEAQ. The chain's CDR3 is CASSMETVPYGYTF. The CDR3 DNA is TGTGCCAGCAGCATGGAGACCGTTCCCTATGGCTACACCTTC.

As regards this clonotype: One junction end disagrees with the germline gene, perhaps due to a read error. The rearrangement joins TRBV2 to TRBJ2-1; TRBD2 might be the D (8 bases). CDR3 length: 20 amino acids. Germline V lookup: CDR1 SNHLY, CDR2 FYNNEI. The CDR3 here is CVSTLNRGLVFFTEGNEQFF. CDR3 bases: TGTGTCAGCACCCTCAACAGGGGACTAGTTTTTTTCACTGAGGGCAATGAGCAGTTCTTT.

The chain is built from TRBV29-1 and TRBJ2-3, with no clear D. CDR1 is SQVTM, CDR2 ANQGSEA, per germline. The CDR3 runs to 9 residues. CDR3 amino acids: CHTLDTQYF. CDR3 DNA sequence: TGCCATACTCTAGATACGCAGTATTTT.

Note on this clonotype: Germline is not matched at one junction end, which may reflect a read error. The chain employs TRBV6-2 or TRBV6-3 and TRBJ1-5; D ambiguous. Germline CDR1 reads MNHEY; CDR2 reads SVGEGT. The CDR3 contains 12 residues. Here the CDR3 DNA reads TGTGCCGGCAGTCAACTGATTCAGCCCCAGCATTTT. Translated, it gives CAGSQLIQPQHF.

The table lists this clonotype with a few counts. The J gene is TRBJ2-3, the V gene TRBV6-2 or TRBV6-3; no clear D. Trimming cost V 0 bases and J 8 bases, with 12 bases left between them. The CDR3 is 14 residues long. The V gene's germline CDR1 is MNHEY and CDR2 SVGEGT. The CDR3 loop is CASSYSVEKPTQYF. The CDR3 region has the DNA TGTGCCAGCAGTTACTCGGTCGAAAAACCTACGCAGTATTTT.

This chain links TRBV5-8 with TRBJ1-5; the D gene is possibly TRBD1 (5 bases). The CDR3 covers 13 residues. Between the trimmed V and J ends, which lost 0 bases and 7 bases, there was a span of 8 bases. Germline CDR1 SGHTS, CDR2 YDEGEE. The CDR3 region has the DNA TGTGCCAGCAGCTTGGCCAGGGTGCAGCCCCAGCATTTT. Protein: CASSLARVQPQHF.

This clonotype has just a few counts. The CDR3 DNA sequence: TGCAGTGCTAGAGGGCGGGGTCCCGGGGAGCTGTTTTTT. Its protein product is CSARGRGPGELFF. The chain uses TRBV20-1 and TRBJ2-2; D is possibly TRBD2 (6 bases). Trimming took off 1 base at V and 6 bases at J, with 9 bases between the two ends. CDR3 length: 13 residues. Germline V gives CDR1 DFQATT, CDR2 SNEGSKA (reference sequence).

Concerning this clonotype itself: A much larger clone differs from this one at a single base, so this may be a read error. The rearrangement links TRBV7-2 to TRBJ2-3, with 14 bases that match TRBD2. The CDR3 length is 15 residues. The V gene's germline CDR1 is SGHTA and CDR2 FQGNSA. J was trimmed by 10 bases and V by 4 bases; bases with no gene match: 7. Here the CDR3 DNA reads TGTGCCAGCAGCTCGCGGACTAGCGGGGGGTATGCGCAGTATTTT. Translating it yields CASSSRTSGGYAQYF.

J is TRBJ2-6 and V is TRBV18; D not resolved. The CDR3 spans 15 residues. The germline V gene has CDR1 KGHSH and CDR2 LQKENI. V was trimmed by 3 bases and J by 2 bases, leaving 8 bases between them. CDR3 in amino acids: CASSPGQTGANVLTF. The CDR3 nucleotides read TGTGCCAGCTCACCCGGTCAGACTGGGGCCAACGTCCTGACTTTC.